This record concerns one T cell receptor beta chain sequence. Its antigen is undetermined. TCRdb keeps only in-frame clones here, not all; method: immunoSEQ multiplex PCR. The sample consists of about 170,000 clones, 90% of them appearing once. These data originate in a study of T cell responses to AZD1222 COVID-19 vaccine. The ends lost 5 bases at V and 8 bases at J; junction bases unmatched: 11. Germline assignment: CDR1 SGDLS and CDR2 YYNGEE. This CDR3 has 15 amino acids. Broader study findings: Donors, mostly white British, included more females; clonal diversity was possibly underestimated. Baseline antibody screening turned up just a handful of seropositive AZD1222 recipients. Spike-specific TCR depth and breadth grew after two AZD1222 doses.

Here the sequenced sample was peripheral blood, taken on day 0 of AZD1222 vaccination. The receptor's source is an adult in good health. The J gene is TRBJ1-2, the V gene TRBV9; 11 bases match TRBD1. The CDR3 here is CASSPIRGTGGGYTF. CDR3 bases: TGTGCCAGCAGTCCGATTAGAGGGACAGGGGGAGGCTACACCTTC.